This TCR beta chain was profiled in a study of neoadjuvant nivolumab and ipilimumab in lung cancer (TCRdb year 2020). Describing the broader study: Nivolumab was administered intravenously at 3 mg/kg on days 1, 15 and 29, and in the combination arm ipilimumab 1 mg/kg was added on day 1 only. For each study arm, the primary endpoint of the trial was the rate of major pathologic response (MPR) in the intention-to-treat population. In the trial, 40 to 45 patients with operable NSCLC were treated, of whom some 23 were randomized to nivolumab monotherapy and around 20 to nivolumab plus ipilimumab. The study compared TCR repertoires in pretherapy (baseline) peripheral blood with TCR repertoires in tumors resected at surgery after neoadjuvant immune checkpoint blockade. Matched pretherapy and resected tumor pairs were analyzed from seven patients, of whom four had been treated with nivolumab and three with nivolumab plus ipilimumab.

The library relied on the immunoSEQ multiplex PCR assay. The source study handled its data this way. Richness and clonality were used to summarize the repertoires, and clones that significantly expanded or contracted between pre- and post-therapy samples were identified. TCRdb obtained this table from immuneACCESS and retained in-frame rearrangements with V and J assigned. These tables miss some clones; where compared with another copy, unresolved V genes account for less than half of the shortfall, and the remainder is unexplained. V, J and clone size were drawn from that table, and D and trimming were deduced from the DNA. In this sample the table shows approximately 31,000 clones, over 75% of which occur a single time. The ten top clones hold around 5% of the sample. Overall study outcomes, separate from this receptor: No significant correlation was found between TCR clonality and pathologic tumor regression, and only a single major-pathologic-response sample was available for the analysis of TCR clonality versus pathologic tumor regression. TCR sequencing was performed in a small number of samples. A positive correlation was observed between pretherapy blood TCR richness and richness in tumors resected after neoadjuvant therapy (Spearman R ≈ 0.8). From pretherapy to surgery, increases in tumor T-cell richness and clonality were observed in three of three dual-therapy tumors but in only two of four nivolumab-treated tumors. Greater TCR richness and clonality were observed in resected tumors than in tumor-adjacent uninvolved lung, and increases were observed in more dual-therapy-treated tumors.

This clone was seen a single time. Its antigen is still unknown. No qualities accompany the bases; no much larger clone lies one base away. The label giving this sample's time point can be read as: at surgical resection after neoadjuvant nivolumab +/- ipilimumab. The samples were taken from NEOSTAR, a phase 2 randomized trial in operable NSCLC that tested neoadjuvant nivolumab or nivolumab plus ipilimumab, followed by surgery. Trimming accounts for 6 bases at V and 5 bases at J, while the number of junction bases matched to no gene is 11. CDR1 and CDR2, looked up from the germline V gene, are SGHRS and YFSETQ. Including the terminal cysteine and phenylalanine, the CDR3 comprises 15 residues. CDR3 DNA only is kept here, 45 bases in frame from base 1.

This sequence uses TRBV5-1 and TRBJ2-3, and 8 bases in between align with TRBD2. The sample consisted of peripheral blood, taken after neoadjuvant nivolumab, alone or with ipilimumab, at or shortly before surgery. The clonotype originates from an adult with non-small cell lung cancer. This receptor has the CDR3 CASNLAGGRGDTQYF. The sequenced DNA: TGCGCCAGCAACCTGGCGGGGGGCCGAGGAGATACGCAGTATTTT. The CDR3 plus the reference TRBV5-1 and TRBJ2-3 genes for the other parts give the full variable domain: KAGVTQTPRYLIKTRGQQVTLSCSPISGHRSVSWYQQTPGQGLQFLFEYFSETQRNKGNFPGRFSGRQFSNSRSEMNVSTLELGDSALYLCASNLAGGRGDTQYFGPGTRLTVL.